Sequencing of this TCR beta chain was carried out in a study of beta chain features in type 1 diabetes (dated by TCRdb to the late 2010s). Describing the broader study: No differences in mean age, gender distribution, total cell number or subset yield were found between patients and healthy donors. The study compared the TCRB repertoires of sorted circulating CD4+ T cell subsets in recently diagnosed type 1 diabetes patients with those in matched healthy donors. Naive and central memory subsets were obtained from all 30 or so donors, but regulatory and stem cell-like memory subsets were isolated from only 8 patients and roughly 8 healthy donors. Across all samples, about 110 million sorted cells were examined, and cell number per subset correlated strongly with RNA yield.

The study at large found these results: Naive, central memory and regulatory TCRB repertoires appeared to be more alike among patients than among healthy donors. Because cDNA was sequenced instead of genomic DNA, highly expressing activated cells could be over-represented, though the groups showed no difference in activation or CD3 levels. Patients with type 1 diabetes made fewer insertions and deleted more nucleotides at VDJ recombination sites, implying thymic rearrangement abnormalities. Because small numbers of individuals were included in the HLA sub-analyses, any influence of HLA type on TCRB rearrangement was left unresolved. Type 1 diabetes patients showed a moderate but significant shortening of TCRB CDR3 length in all four CD4+ subsets. PCR might favor shorter templates, but patient and control samples were amplified and corrected together, so any skew would affect both groups equally.

This clone was observed a handful of times. The antigen this receptor binds is unknown. No base qualities exist here, and no much larger clone lies one base off it. Each donor gave one peripheral blood draw, roughly 110 mL on average, collected into heparinised tubes. A BD FACSAria II was used to sort naive, central memory, regulatory and stem cell-like memory CD4+ T cells with a panel that included CD45RO, CCR7, CD25, CD127, CD95 and CD27. All sorted populations exceeded 98% purity. PBMCs were isolated immediately by Lymphoprep density gradient centrifugation and stained directly without culture. So that batch effects would be minimized, each experiment stained and sorted samples in pairs, pairing one healthy donor with one patient. The entire isolated RNA was reverse transcribed using the High Capacity cDNA Reverse Transcription Kit, and thus expressed TCRB transcripts were sequenced. Deep immunoSEQ sequencing was performed on naive, central memory and regulatory T cell samples, with an average of approximately 4 million total reads per sample. Sorted cells were lysed in RLT buffer and RNA was extracted with DNase-treated RNeasy Micro or Mini kits, depending on cell number. To prevent cross-contamination, every cell subset was processed on its own, while patient and healthy donor samples were processed together. The immunoSEQ multiplex PCR was used to amplify TCRB sequences from cDNA, yielding 87-bp fragments that span the CDR3 region. Sequencing of the amplicons was performed on the Illumina HiSeq platform. The paper's processing steps were these. PCR bias was computationally corrected using synthetic template baselines, reads within Hamming distance 2 were collapsed, and singletons that could not be merged were discarded. Reads were aligned against IMGT so that V, D and J genes, CDR3 length and insertions or deletions at six rearrangement sites could be assigned. Within each subset, clonotype counts were normalized to the number of sorted cells before true diversity and Gini coefficients were calculated with the tcR R package. The overlap coefficient, calculated on TCRB nucleotide sequences, was used to measure repertoire sharing. TCRdb took this table from immuneACCESS and kept in-frame rearrangements with V and J called. Such tables lack part of the clones; where checked against another copy, unresolved V genes explain under half of the gap, and the rest is unexplained. Clonal size and the V and J genes are those of that table, whereas D and trimming came from the DNA. The sample records about 150,000 clones, roughly 10% of which are singletons. About 1.9% of the sample comes from the top ten.

The CDR3 runs 13 residues from the cysteine to the phenylalanine. Kept here is only the CDR3 DNA, which spans 39 bases and is read in frame from base 1. The junction carries 10 bases between V and J, which are trimmed by 0 bases and 8 bases respectively. CDR1 and CDR2 are read off the germline V gene as SNHLY and FYNNEI. Sequencing input: central memory CD4+ T cells from blood. The V gene is TRBV2 and the J gene is TRBJ1-2, with no confident D gene call. The source is a man between 18 and 35 years old in good health. The DNA sequence reads TGTGCCAGCAGTGAAGCCCCGACCGGGGGCTACACCTTC. Its product reads: CASSEAPTGGYTF. The CDR3, completed at both ends by the reference TRBV2 and TRBJ1-2 genes, gives the full variable domain EPEVTQTPSHQVTQMGQEVILRCVPISNHLYFYWYRQILGQKVEFLVSFYNNEISEKSEIFDDQFSVERPDGSNFTLKIRSTKLEDSAMYFCASSEAPTGGYTFGSGTRLTVV.